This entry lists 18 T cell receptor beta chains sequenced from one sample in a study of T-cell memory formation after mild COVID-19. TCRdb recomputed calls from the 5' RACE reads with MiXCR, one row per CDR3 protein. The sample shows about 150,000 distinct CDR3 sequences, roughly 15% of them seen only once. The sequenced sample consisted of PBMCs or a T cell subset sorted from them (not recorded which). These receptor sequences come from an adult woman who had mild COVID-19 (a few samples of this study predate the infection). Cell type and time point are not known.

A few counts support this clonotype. The CDR3 is CASSPRQSTFYEQYF. CDR3 bases: TGTGCCAGCAGCCCACGACAGAGTACTTTCTACGAGCAGTACTTC. The chain carries TRBV11-3 and TRBJ2-7, with a tentative D call TRBD1 (5 bases). The CDR3 has 15 residues. Germline V lookup: CDR1 SGHNT, CDR2 YENEEA. Trimming stripped 5 bases from V and 3 bases from J, with 17 bases between.

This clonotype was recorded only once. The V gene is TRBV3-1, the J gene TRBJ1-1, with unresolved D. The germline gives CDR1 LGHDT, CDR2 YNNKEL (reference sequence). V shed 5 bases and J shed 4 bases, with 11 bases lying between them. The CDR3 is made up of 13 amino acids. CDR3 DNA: TGTGCCAGCAGCTTCCGTCGGAGCACTGAAGCTTTCTTT. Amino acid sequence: CASSFRRSTEAFF.

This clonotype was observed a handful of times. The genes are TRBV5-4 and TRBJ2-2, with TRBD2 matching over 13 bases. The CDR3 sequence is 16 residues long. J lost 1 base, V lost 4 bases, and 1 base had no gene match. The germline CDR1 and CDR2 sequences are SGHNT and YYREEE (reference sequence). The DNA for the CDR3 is TGTGCCAGCAGCGGACTAGCGGGAGTGAACACCGGGGAGCTGTTTTTT. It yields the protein CASSGLAGVNTGELFF. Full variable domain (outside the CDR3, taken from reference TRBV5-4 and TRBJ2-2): ETGVTQSPTHLIKTRGQQVTLRCSSQSGHNTVSWYQQALGQGPQFIFQYYREEENGRGNFPPRFSGLQFPNYSSELNVNALELDDSALYLCASSGLAGVNTGELFFGEGSRLTVL.

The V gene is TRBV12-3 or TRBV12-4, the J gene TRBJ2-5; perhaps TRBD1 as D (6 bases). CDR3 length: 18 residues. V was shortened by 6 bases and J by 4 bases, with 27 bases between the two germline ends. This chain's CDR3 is CASRRTQGWLGSLETQYF. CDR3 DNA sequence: TGTGCCAGCAGACGAACACAGGGTTGGCTAGGTAGCTTAGAGACCCAGTACTTC.

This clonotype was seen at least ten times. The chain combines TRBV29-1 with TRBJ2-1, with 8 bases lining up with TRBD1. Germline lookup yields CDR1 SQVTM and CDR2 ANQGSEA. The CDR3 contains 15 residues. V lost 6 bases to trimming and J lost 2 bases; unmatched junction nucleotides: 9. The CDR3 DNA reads TGCAGCGTAGATTATGGACAGGGACCCTACAATGAGCAGTTCTTC. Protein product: CSVDYGQGPYNEQFF.

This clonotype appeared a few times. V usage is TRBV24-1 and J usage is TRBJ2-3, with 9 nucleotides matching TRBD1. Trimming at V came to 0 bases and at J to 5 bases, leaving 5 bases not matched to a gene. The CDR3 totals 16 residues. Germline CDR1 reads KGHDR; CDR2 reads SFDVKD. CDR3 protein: CATSDLDRGRRDTQYF. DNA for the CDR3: TGTGCCACCAGTGATTTGGACAGGGGGAGGCGAGATACGCAGTATTTT.

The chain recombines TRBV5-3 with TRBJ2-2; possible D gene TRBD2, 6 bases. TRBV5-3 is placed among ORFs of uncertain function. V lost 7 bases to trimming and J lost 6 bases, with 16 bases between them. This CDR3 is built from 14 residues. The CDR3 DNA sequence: TGTGCCAGAGTGCGGCGGGAATCCCCCGGGGAGCTGTTTTTT. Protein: CARVRRESPGELFF.

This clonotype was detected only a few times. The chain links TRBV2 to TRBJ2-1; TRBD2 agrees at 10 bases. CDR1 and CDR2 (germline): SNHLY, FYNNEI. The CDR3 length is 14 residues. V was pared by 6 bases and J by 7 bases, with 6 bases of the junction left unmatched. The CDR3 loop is CASRGSGGDNEQFF. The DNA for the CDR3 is TGTGCCAGCAGAGGGAGCGGGGGGGATAATGAGCAGTTCTTC. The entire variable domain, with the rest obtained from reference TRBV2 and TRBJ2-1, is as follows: EPEVTQTPSHQVTQMGQEVILRCVPISNHLYFYWYRQILGQKVEFLVSFYNNEISEKSEIFDDQFSVERPDGSNFTLKIRSTKLEDSAMYFCASRGSGGDNEQFFGPGTRLTVL.

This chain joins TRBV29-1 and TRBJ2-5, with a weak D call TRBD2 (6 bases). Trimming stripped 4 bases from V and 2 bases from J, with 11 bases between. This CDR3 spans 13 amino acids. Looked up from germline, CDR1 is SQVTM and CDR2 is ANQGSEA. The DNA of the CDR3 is TGCAGCGTTGTTTACGGGAGTCAAGAGACCCAGTACTTC. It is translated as CSVVYGSQETQYF. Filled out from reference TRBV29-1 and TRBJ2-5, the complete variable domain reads SAVISQKPSRDICQRGTSLTIQCQVDSQVTMMFWYRQQPGQSLTLIATANQGSEATYESGFVIDKFPISRPNLTFSTLTVSNMSPEDSSIYLCSVVYGSQETQYFGPGTRLLVL.

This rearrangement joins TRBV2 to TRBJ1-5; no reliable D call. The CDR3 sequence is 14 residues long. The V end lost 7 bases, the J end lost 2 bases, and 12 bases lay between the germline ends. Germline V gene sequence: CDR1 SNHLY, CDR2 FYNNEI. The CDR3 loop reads CASKAGRGNQPQHF. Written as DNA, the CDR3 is TGTGCCAGCAAGGCCGGCCGCGGCAATCAGCCCCAGCATTTT.

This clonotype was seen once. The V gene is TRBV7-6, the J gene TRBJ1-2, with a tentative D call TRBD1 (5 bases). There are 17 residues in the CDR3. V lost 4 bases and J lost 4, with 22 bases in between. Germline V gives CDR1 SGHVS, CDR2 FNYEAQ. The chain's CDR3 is CASSYLGGSRDSYGYTF. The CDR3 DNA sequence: TGTGCCAGCAGCTACCTTGGGGGGAGCAGGGATTCCTATGGCTACACCTTC.

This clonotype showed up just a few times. The CDR3 loop is CSVGVDSYEQYF. The CDR3 DNA reads TGCAGCGTTGGCGTCGACAGCTACGAGCAGTACTTC. The V gene is TRBV29-1, the J gene TRBJ2-7, with D possibly matching TRBD1 (5 bases). The CDR3 totals 12 residues. Germline lookup yields CDR1 SQVTM and CDR2 ANQGSEA. V lost 4 bases to trimming and J lost 3 bases, with 10 bases between them.

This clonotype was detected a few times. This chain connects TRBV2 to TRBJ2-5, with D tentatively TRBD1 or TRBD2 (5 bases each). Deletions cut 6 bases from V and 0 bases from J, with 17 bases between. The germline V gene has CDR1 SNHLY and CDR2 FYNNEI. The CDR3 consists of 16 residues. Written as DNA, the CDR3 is TGTGCCAGCAGCGCCGGGACCGCCGGGTACCAAGAGACCCAGTACTTC. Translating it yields CASSAGTAGYQETQYF.

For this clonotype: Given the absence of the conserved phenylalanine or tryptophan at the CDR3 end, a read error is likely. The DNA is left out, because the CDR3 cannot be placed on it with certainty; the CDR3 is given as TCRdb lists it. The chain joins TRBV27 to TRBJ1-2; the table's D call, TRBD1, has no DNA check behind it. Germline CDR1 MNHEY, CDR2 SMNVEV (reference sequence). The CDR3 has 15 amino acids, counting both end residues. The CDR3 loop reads CASSPTYRDRGHIKV.

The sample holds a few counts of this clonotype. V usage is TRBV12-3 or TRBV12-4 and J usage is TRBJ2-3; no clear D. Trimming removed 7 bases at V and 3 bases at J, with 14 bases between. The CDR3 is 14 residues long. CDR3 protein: CASKSRISTDTQYF. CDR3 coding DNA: TGTGCCAGCAAGAGTCGGATTTCTACAGATACGCAGTATTTT.

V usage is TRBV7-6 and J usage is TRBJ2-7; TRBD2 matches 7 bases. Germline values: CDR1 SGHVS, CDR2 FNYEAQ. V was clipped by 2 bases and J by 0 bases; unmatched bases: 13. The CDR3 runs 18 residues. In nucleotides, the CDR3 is TGTGCCAGCAGCTTACGCCTTTCTAGCGGAAAAAGCTCCTACGAGCAGTACTTC. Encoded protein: CASSLRLSSGKSSYEQYF.

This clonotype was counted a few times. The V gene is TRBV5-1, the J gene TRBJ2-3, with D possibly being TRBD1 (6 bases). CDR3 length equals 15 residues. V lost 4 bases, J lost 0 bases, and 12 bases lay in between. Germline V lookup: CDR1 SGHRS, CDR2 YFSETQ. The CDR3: CASSRQDTSTDTQYF. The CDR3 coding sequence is TGCGCCAGCAGCCGACAGGATACGAGCACAGATACGCAGTATTTT.

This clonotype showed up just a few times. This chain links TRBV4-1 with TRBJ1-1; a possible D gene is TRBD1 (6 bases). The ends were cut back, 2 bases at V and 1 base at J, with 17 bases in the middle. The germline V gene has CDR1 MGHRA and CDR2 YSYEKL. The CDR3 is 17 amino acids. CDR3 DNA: TGCGCCAGCAGCCAAAAAGGGGCTCAGGGGCGGAACACTGAAGCTTTCTTT. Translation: CASSQKGAQGRNTEAFF.